These T cell receptor beta chains were read from a single sample in a study of spatial heterogeneity in lung cancer. A single record per CDR3 protein comes from TCRdb applying MiXCR to the 5' RACE reads. The table records 20,000 to 25,000 distinct CDR3 sequences, 3.3% of them present only once. The material sequenced was PBMCs, taken at surgery. These receptors were collected from a female donor with early-stage non-small cell lung cancer. The CDR3 runs from the conserved cysteine through the conserved F or W. The D gene is left open where the match is weak. Size is omitted from some rows. Given values are once, few, many or a class for expanded clones.

d_gene,v_gene,abundance,j_gene,CDR3nt,CDR3aa
-,TRBV5-1,many,TRBJ2-1,TGCGCCAGCAACCAAGGGCTAAGCTCCTACAATGAGCAGTTCTTC,CASNQGLSSYNEQFF
-,TRBV2,many,TRBJ2-1,TGTGCCAGCAGTGACACCGACTACAATGAGCAGTTCTTC,CASSDTDYNEQFF
-,TRBV7-2,many,TRBJ2-6,TGTGCCAGCAGCTCCCCGACGATCTCTGGGGCCAACGTCCTGACTTTC,CASSSPTISGANVLTF
-,TRBV7-2,many,TRBJ2-7,TGTGCCAGCAGCTCCGACAACAACTACGAGCAGTACTTC,CASSSDNNYEQYF
-,TRBV29-1,medium-sized,TRBJ1-4,TGCAGCGGTGAGATCGGGGGTGAAAAACTGTTTTTT,CSGEIGGEKLFF
-,TRBV28,many,TRBJ2-1,TGTGCCAGCAGGGAGTGGGATGAGCAGTTCTTC,CASREWDEQFF
-,TRBV19,-,TRBJ2-2,TGTGCCAGTAGTTATGGGCAGGCGAACACCGGGGAGCTGTTTTTT,CASSYGQANTGELFF
-,TRBV9,many,TRBJ1-1,TGTGCCAGCAGCGCAGCGTCAGGACGAGCTTTCTTT,CASSAASGRAFF
TRBD2,TRBV28,many,TRBJ2-7,TGTGCCAGCAGTTACGCCGGGACTAGCTCGTACGAGCAGTACTTC,CASSYAGTSSYEQYF
-,TRBV4-1,many,TRBJ2-1,TGCGCCAGCAGCTCCCCCCTGGCGGGCCATTACAATGAGCAGTTCTTC,CASSSPLAGHYNEQFF
TRBD1,TRBV29-1,many,TRBJ2-7,TGCAGCGTAGCGGACAGGGGGCCCCCCTACGAGCAGTACTTC,CSVADRGPPYEQYF
TRBD2,TRBV9,many,TRBJ2-7,TGTGCCAGCAGCGAGACCGGACTAGCCACCTACGAGCAGTACTTC,CASSETGLATYEQYF
-,TRBV7-9,many,TRBJ2-1,TGTGCCAGCAGTTCCCACCAGGGACCTGAGCAGTTCTTC,CASSSHQGPEQFF
-,TRBV7-9,many,TRBJ1-1,TGTGCCAGCAGCCCCGCTTTGAACACTGAAGCTTTCTTT,CASSPALNTEAFF
-,TRBV20-1,many,TRBJ1-1,TGCAGTGCTAGACCGTTCGTTAGGAACACTGAAGCTTTCTTT,CSARPFVRNTEAFF
-,TRBV10-3,many,TRBJ2-3,TGTGCCATCAGCGGGAGTGCAGATACGCAGTATTTT,CAISGSADTQYF
-,TRBV28,many,TRBJ2-3,TGTGCCAGCAGCCCGTCCTACTACCCTAATATGAATACGCAGTATTTT,CASSPSYYPNMNTQYF
-,TRBV5-1,many,TRBJ2-7,TGCGCCAGCAGCTTGGTGGAGGCAGGGACGGGCGAGCAGTACTTC,CASSLVEAGTGEQYF
-,TRBV20-1,many,TRBJ1-1,TGCAGTGCCCGGGCCCAATCTGGGGGCACTGAAGCTTTCTTT,CSARAQSGGTEAFF
-,TRBV27,many,TRBJ2-1,TGTGCCAGCAGTTCCCAATCCCCGGTGGCTGTGAGTGAGCAGTTCTTC,CASSSQSPVAVSEQFF
-,TRBV28,many,TRBJ2-4,TGTGCCAGCAGTCAACCCACGAGGAACATTCAGTACTTC,CASSQPTRNIQYF
-,TRBV6-1,-,TRBJ2-3,TGTGCCAGCCGACAGTCTAGCACAGATACGCAGTATTTT,CASRQSSTDTQYF
-,TRBV12-3/TRBV12-4,many,TRBJ1-3,TGTGCCAGCAGGAAGCCGGGCAGCCTTACAAACACCATATATTTT,CASRKPGSLTNTIYF
-,TRBV29-1,many,TRBJ2-1,TGCAGCGTTGGGGCACTAGAGGCCCTCGGAAGTCTTCGTGGCGATGAGCAGTTCTTC,CSVGALEALGSLRGDEQFF
-,TRBV5-1,-,TRBJ1-1,TGCGCCAGCAGCACGGGACATCTTGACACTGAAGCTTTCTTT,CASSTGHLDTEAFF
-,TRBV5-6,-,TRBJ2-7,TGTGCCAGCAGCTTTGGCCAGCGGAAAAACGAGCAGTACTTC,CASSFGQRKNEQYF
-,TRBV3-1,many,TRBJ2-7,TGTGCCAGCAGCCAAGATCGCGCAGCTTTCTACGAGCAGTACTTC,CASSQDRAAFYEQYF
TRBD1,TRBV28,many,TRBJ1-2,TGTGCCAGCAGACGCCCGGGACAGGGGAACTATGGCTACACCTTC,CASRRPGQGNYGYTF
-,TRBV19,many,TRBJ1-5,TGTGCCAGTAGTTTTCCAAGGCAGCCCCAGCATTTT,CASSFPRQPQHF
-,TRBV4-1,many,TRBJ1-6,TGCGCCAGCAGCCAAGGGGCGGGGGCCGGTTCACCCCTCCACTTT,CASSQGAGAGSPLHF
-,TRBV20-1,many,TRBJ2-3,TGCAGTGCCGGGGGCAGGGAGGGAACCGATACGCAGTATTTT,CSAGGREGTDTQYF
-,TRBV5-1,many,TRBJ1-2,TGCGCCAGCAAATCAACACAGGGCCCCTATGGCTACACCTTC,CASKSTQGPYGYTF
-,TRBV2,few,TRBJ1-4,TGTGCCAGCAGTGAAATCCTCCAGGAAAAACTGTTTTTT,CASSEILQEKLFF
TRBD1,TRBV3-1,many,TRBJ1-2,TGTGCCAGCAGCCAAATCGGGACAGGGGCGAACTATGGCTACACCTTC,CASSQIGTGANYGYTF
-,TRBV6-2/TRBV6-3,few,TRBJ2-2,TGTGCCAGCAGTTATTCGGACAGCACCGGGGAGCTGTTTTTT,CASSYSDSTGELFF
TRBD2,TRBV12-3/TRBV12-4,many,TRBJ2-5,TGTGCCAGCAGAGCTAGCGGCCAAGAGACCCAGTACTTC,CASRASGQETQYF
-,TRBV25-1,many,TRBJ1-4,TGTGCCAGCAGTGCTGGGGCACGGTTTGCAACTAATGAAAAACTGTTTTTT,CASSAGARFATNEKLFF
-,TRBV7-9,many,TRBJ1-1,TGTGCCAGCAGCTCCCTAACAGGACACATGGCTTTCTTT,CASSSLTGHMAFF
-,TRBV4-1,many,TRBJ2-4,TGCGCCAGCAGCCAAGGTAGTACAGTGGAAAACATTCAGTACTTC,CASSQGSTVENIQYF
-,TRBV28,many,TRBJ2-7,TGTGCCAGCAGCACCACCCCGGAGGTGGATGGCGAGCAGTACTTC,CASSTTPEVDGEQYF
-,TRBV20-1,many,TRBJ2-4,TGCAGTGCTACCTCTCCGGTTACCAAAAACATTCAGTACTTC,CSATSPVTKNIQYF
-,TRBV12-3/TRBV12-4,many,TRBJ2-2,TGTGCCAGCAGACGAACAGAGAACACCGGGGAGCTGTTTTTT,CASRRTENTGELFF
-,TRBV3-1,many,TRBJ2-7,TGTGCCAGCAGCCAATTGGAGGACTACGAGCAGTACTTC,CASSQLEDYEQYF
TRBD2,TRBV29-1,many,TRBJ2-1,TGCAGCGTTTGGACTAGCGGGAGGGGAAATGAGCAGTTCTTC,CSVWTSGRGNEQFF
-,TRBV12-3/TRBV12-4,few,TRBJ1-1,TGTGCCAGCAACCGACTGAACACTGAAGCTTTCTTT,CASNRLNTEAFF
TRBD2,TRBV7-2,many,TRBJ2-7,TGTGCCAGCAGCCCAAGACTAGCGGGAGACTACGAGCAGTACTTC,CASSPRLAGDYEQYF
TRBD1,TRBV6-2/TRBV6-3,many,TRBJ2-5,TGTGCCAGCAGAGCAGGGGGCGAGACCCAGTACTTC,CASRAGGETQYF
-,TRBV21-1,many,TRBJ2-1,TGTGCCAGCAGCAAAGGCCTAGCGGGAGCTTACAATGAGCAGTTCTTC,CASSKGLAGAYNEQFF
-,TRBV27,medium-sized,TRBJ1-1,TGTGCCAGCAGTTTAGCAGGGTTGGAGAACACTGAAGCTTTCTTT,CASSLAGLENTEAFF
-,TRBV2,medium-sized,TRBJ1-5,TGTGCCAGCCACGAGGGAAATCAGCCCCAGCATTTT,CASHEGNQPQHF
-,TRBV20-1,many,TRBJ2-2,TGCAGTGCTAGGCCTCAGGGCACCGGGGAGCTGTTTTTT,CSARPQGTGELFF
-,TRBV7-8,many,TRBJ2-1,TGTGCCAGCAGCACCGCACGGGAAGGATCGACTATTAGCTCCTACAATGAGCAGTTCTTC,CASSTAREGSTISSYNEQFF
TRBD1,TRBV28,many,TRBJ2-7,TGTGCCAGCCGGGACAGGGGGAACGAGCAGTACTTC,CASRDRGNEQYF
-,TRBV25-1,many,TRBJ1-3,TGTGCCAGGACTGACAGGTTGCGAAACACCATATATTTT,CARTDRLRNTIYF
-,TRBV5-1,-,TRBJ2-7,TGCGCCAGCAGCTTGGGGGAGGACTCCTACGAGCAGTACTTC,CASSLGEDSYEQYF
TRBD2,TRBV7-8,-,TRBJ2-2,TGTGCCAGCAGCTCCCTTAGCGGGAGAGCCGGGGAGCTGTTTTTT,CASSSLSGRAGELFF
TRBD1,TRBV24-1,many,TRBJ2-5,TGTGCCACCAGTGATCCCGGGACAGGGGGCCGGGAGACCCAGTACTTC,CATSDPGTGGRETQYF
-,TRBV2,many,TRBJ1-1,TGTGCCAGCAGTGAAGGGGTCTTGGGGGGCTTTGAAGCTTTCTTT,CASSEGVLGGFEAFF
-,TRBV7-2,many,TRBJ1-5,TGTGCCAGCAGCCCTGGGACGGGTAGCAATCAGCCCCAGCATTTT,CASSPGTGSNQPQHF
-,TRBV19,many,TRBJ1-1,TGTGCCAGTAGTTCCAGGGGCGGACCTGAAGCTTTCTTT,CASSSRGGPEAFF